This TCR beta chain was captured by sequencing in a study of kidney transplant recipient with SARS-CoV-2 infection. TCRdb recomputed calls from the reads with MiXCR, one row per CDR3 protein. The repertoire holds approximately 250,000 distinct CDR3 sequences, with about 28% as singletons. Per germline, CDR1 LNHDA and CDR2 SQIVND (reference sequence). CDR3 length: 16 residues. Trimming cost V 0 bases and J 0 bases, with 12 bases left between them. This clonotype has a count of ten or more. This receptor was taken from a male patient between 25 and 39 years old who had COVID-19 and was a kidney transplant recipient. Some of these T cells may belong to the graft donor. The sequencing used a blood sample, collected at baseline and between days 110 and 120 from a kidney transplant recipient. The chain recombines TRBV19 with TRBJ2-7; possible D gene TRBD2, 6 bases. The CDR3 region is CASSIEAGRSSYEQYF. In DNA form, the CDR3 reads TGTGCCAGTAGTATAGAGGCGGGAAGAAGCTCCTACGAGCAGTACTTC.